One and the same sample provided the 15 T cell receptor beta chains below, sequenced in a study of blood T cells in healthy people across ages. A sample-barcoded 5' primer and a J-beta primer mix were used in a second PCR of about 7 to 12 cycles. TCRdb re-called the 5' RACE reads through MiXCR, storing one row per CDR3 protein. Among some 780,000 distinct CDR3 sequences, around three fifths were seen once, and the ten largest hold 25% to 30%. The sample taken for sequencing was blood. The receptors come from a man aged 35-49 years in good health.

This rearrangement joins TRBV9 to TRBJ1-6; D might be TRBD1 (5 bases). The germline V and J ends were trimmed by 0 bases and 5 bases, with 15 bases remaining between them. The germline V gene encodes CDR1 SGDLS and CDR2 YYNGEE. The CDR3 spans 17 residues. CDR3 sequence: CASSVDSGAQNNSPLHF. In DNA, the CDR3 is TGTGCCAGCAGCGTAGATTCTGGGGCCCAGAATAATTCACCCCTCCACTTT. The full variable domain, its missing parts supplied by reference TRBV9 and TRBJ1-6, is DSGVTQTPKHLITATGQRVTLRCSPRSGDLSVYWYQQSLDQGLQFLIQYYNGEERAKGNILERFSAQQFPDLHSELNLSSLELGDSALYFCASSVDSGAQNNSPLHFGNGTRLTVT.

This chain joins TRBV12-5 and TRBJ2-1; possible D gene TRBD2, 6 bases. V dropped 2 bases and J dropped 7 bases, with 24 bases sitting between them. This CDR3 region has 18 residues. CDR1 LGHNT and CDR2 FRNRAP come from the germline V gene. CDR3 nucleotides: TGTGCTAGTGGTTTGAATTTCGCTGGGGTCGGAGGGAATAATGAGCAGTTCTTC. This encodes CASGLNFAGVGGNNEQFF. Filled out from reference TRBV12-5 and TRBJ2-1, the complete variable domain reads DARVTQTPRHKVTEMGQEVTMRCQPILGHNTVFWYRQTMMQGLELLAYFRNRAPLDDSGMPKDRFSAEMPDATLATLKIQPSEPRDSAVYFCASGLNFAGVGGNNEQFFGPGTRLTVL.

This clonotype was detected a few times. The chain has TRBV6-5 and TRBJ2-4, with no clear D. Germline V gene lookup returns CDR1 MNHEY and CDR2 SVGAGI. Trimming stripped 5 bases from V and 0 bases from J, with 8 bases between. The CDR3 loop spans 14 amino acids. CDR3 bases: TGTGCCAGCAGTCTCCGGCTAGCCAAAAACATTCAGTACTTC. Encoded protein: CASSLRLAKNIQYF.

The chain has TRBV6-1 and TRBJ1-2, with D perhaps matching TRBD1 (5 bases). Trimming took off 2 bases at V and 2 bases at J, with 12 bases between the two ends. This CDR3 region has 15 residues. Germline V gene lookup returns CDR1 MNHNS and CDR2 SASEGT. CDR3 DNA sequence: TGTGCCAGCAGTGAACCTAGACAGCAAAACTATGGCTACACCTTC. Amino acid sequence: CASSEPRQQNYGYTF.

This clonotype is a singleton in its sample. The gene calls are TRBV5-6 and TRBJ2-1; TRBD2 aligns across 8 bases. V gave up 4 bases and J gave up 10 bases; unmatched junction bases: 19. This CDR3 has 17 residues. Germline loops: CDR1 SGHDT, CDR2 YYEEEE. CDR3: CASSRKLAEVLMGEQFF. The CDR3 DNA reads as TGTGCCAGCAGCAGAAAACTAGCGGAGGTATTAATGGGGGAGCAGTTCTTC. Complete variable domain (other parts from reference TRBV5-6 and TRBJ2-1): DAGVTQSPTHLIKTRGQQVTLRCSPKSGHDTVSWYQQALGQGPQFIFQYYEEEERQRGNFPDRFSGHQFPNYSSELNVNALLLGDSALYLCASSRKLAEVLMGEQFFGPGTRLTVL.

The chain links TRBV12-3 or TRBV12-4 to TRBJ1-2, with 7 nucleotides matching TRBD1. The CDR3 length is 15 residues. With V trimmed by 6 bases and J by 4 bases, 11 bases remained unmatched. DNA of the CDR3: TGTGCCAGCAGCCCGAGGAAGGGGGCAAGCTATGGCTACACCTTC. Protein sequence: CASSPRKGASYGYTF.

The chain has TRBV28 and TRBJ2-1; D possibly corresponds to TRBD2 (5 bases). The CDR3 length is 12 residues. CDR1 and CDR2 from the germline V gene are MDHEN and SYDVKM. Deletions cut 10 bases from V and 9 bases from J, with 16 bases between. CDR3 in DNA: TGTGCCACCGAGAGGGTTAGATCTGAGCAGTTCTTC. Protein: CATERVRSEQFF.

This chain connects TRBV25-1 to TRBJ1-1; D might be TRBD1 (5 bases). The ends were cut back, 9 bases at V and 0 bases at J, with 14 bases in the middle. The CDR3 is 14 residues long. Per germline, CDR1 MGHDK and CDR2 SYGVNS. The CDR3 nucleotides are TGTGCCAGTTCACGAGGGGTTTTGAACACTGAAGCTTTCTTT. Translated, it gives CASSRGVLNTEAFF.

The chain carries TRBV18 and TRBJ2-7, with 7 positions matching TRBD1. The end of the DNA aligns better with TRBJ2-5, so the J call may be wrong. Per germline, CDR1 KGHSH and CDR2 LQKENI. The CDR3 has 14 residues. The CDR3 sequence is CASSPTGQLETQYF. CDR3 coding DNA: TGTGCCAGCTCACCAACGGGACAGCTAGAGACCCAGTACTTC.

The CDR3 here is CASGTGRNYGYTF. DNA of the CDR3: TGTGCCAGCGGGACAGGGCGAAACTATGGCTACACCTTC. This rearrangement joins TRBV6-2 or TRBV6-3 to TRBJ1-2, with 9 bases aligning to TRBD1. CDR3 length: 13 residues. Trimming removed 8 bases from V and 2 bases from J; junction bases left unmatched: 3. Germline V lookup: CDR1 MNHEY, CDR2 SVGEGT.

The rearrangement links TRBV2 to TRBJ2-6; 7 bases line up with TRBD1. J was trimmed by 0 bases and V by 1 base; bases with no gene match: 9. The CDR3 is 19 amino acids. Germline V gives CDR1 SNHLY, CDR2 FYNNEI. CDR3 sequence: CASSEGAGGIGSGANVLTF. CDR3 in DNA: TGTGCCAGCAGTGAAGGGGCAGGGGGAATAGGCTCTGGGGCCAACGTCCTGACTTTC.

The chain is built from TRBV20-1 and TRBJ2-7; a possible D gene is TRBD2 (5 bases). The CDR3 consists of 12 residues. Germline-derived CDR1 and CDR2 are DFQATT and SNEGSKA (reference sequence). The V end lost 6 bases, the J end lost 2 bases, and 11 bases lay between the germline ends. The CDR3, as DNA: TGCAGTGCACAGACTACTACCTACGAGCAGTACTTC. Translation: CSAQTTTYEQYF.

This clonotype was picked up a small number of times. The genes are TRBV12-3 or TRBV12-4 and TRBJ2-1, with 9 bases lining up with TRBD1. There are 14 residues in the CDR3. V trimming: 6 bases; J trimming: 9 bases; junction bases outside the gene matches: 9. The CDR3 region has the DNA TGTGCCAGCAGGGTGACAGGGGGAAATAGTGAGCAGTTCTTC. Its protein product is CASRVTGGNSEQFF.

Ten or more counts support this clonotype. CDR3: CASSFRGGQETQYF. CDR3 in DNA: TGTGCCAGCAGTTTTAGGGGGGGACAAGAGACCCAGTACTTC. The genes are TRBV27 and TRBJ2-5; perhaps TRBD2 as D (7 bases). This CDR3 has 14 amino acids. Germline V lookup: CDR1 MNHEY, CDR2 SMNVEV (reference sequence). V dropped 3 bases and J dropped 2 bases, with 10 bases sitting between them.

This clonotype is judged medium-sized. V gene TRBV7-3 combines with J gene TRBJ2-4; D unresolved. V was cut by 1 base and J by 5 bases, with 3 bases left in between. Germline V gives CDR1 SGHTA, CDR2 FQGTGA. The CDR3 extends over 12 amino acids. The CDR3 is CASSLNQNIQYF. The CDR3 DNA sequence: TGTGCCAGCAGCTTAAACCAAAACATTCAGTACTTC. The whole variable domain, remainder taken from reference TRBV7-3 and TRBJ2-4, is GAGVSQTPSNKVTEKGKYVELRCDPISGHTALYWYRQSLGQGPEFLIYFQGTGAADDSGLPNDRFFAVRPEGSVSTLKIQRTERGDSAVYLCASSLNQNIQYFGAGTRLSVL.